This T cell receptor beta chain comes out of a study of PD-1 blockade in mismatch repair-deficient tumors. Across the whole study: Enrolled about 2013-2017, patients had progressing, pretreated mismatch repair-deficient cancers of more than ten types. Notes on the study in general: Tumor-resident clones, often undetectable pretreatment in blood, expanded then contracted after pembrolizumab.

On this clone itself: Its antigen is as yet unknown.

Sequenced by immunoSEQ multiplex PCR; TCRdb stores in-frame clones only, minus some. The sample lists around 25,000 clones, roughly 80% occurring once. The CDR3 has 11 amino acids. Germline CDR1 reads MNHEY; CDR2 reads SMNVEV (reference sequence). V was pared by 5 bases and J by 8 bases, with 7 bases between. Mismatch repair deficiency was confirmed in all patients, by PCR or immunohistochemistry. TCR sequencing covered a few patients who responded to pembrolizumab. Sequences were derived from PBMCs, sampled before pembrolizumab treatment. The receptor comes from an adult with mismatch repair-deficient cancer. The rearrangement uses TRBV27 and TRBJ2-1; TRBD1 is a possible D gene (5 bases). CDR3 loop: CASSQGYEQFF. CDR3 sequence (DNA): TGTGCCAGCAGTCAGGGATATGAGCAGTTCTTC.